This TCR beta chain stems from a study of identical twins. This clonotype was detected ten times or more. Using its own MiXCR run on the 5' RACE reads, TCRdb lists one record per CDR3 protein. The profile shows 500,000 or so distinct CDR3 sequences, approximately 15% of them singletons. Germline V gene lookup returns CDR1 SEHNR and CDR2 FQNEAQ (reference sequence). Losses at the gene ends were 2 bases for V and 4 bases for J; bases not matched to a gene: 5. The CDR3 runs 16 residues. This same sample was also taken into another study, of yellow fever vaccine responses in identical twins.

The sequencing input was CD4+ T cells sorted from blood. This receptor was identified in a woman aged 18-29 years in good health. The rearrangement uses TRBV7-9 and TRBJ2-2, with 9 nucleotides matching TRBD2. Written as DNA, the CDR3 is TGTGCCAGCAGCTTACCTAGCGGGACTTTCACCGGGGAGCTGTTTTTT. The encoded protein is CASSLPSGTFTGELFF. The full variable domain, completed using reference TRBV7-9 and TRBJ2-2, is DTGVSQNPRHKITKRGQNVTFRCDPISEHNRLYWYRQTLGQGPEFLTYFQNEAQLEKSRLLSDRFSAERPKGSFSTLEIQRTEQGDSAMYLCASSLPSGTFTGELFFGEGSRLTVL.